These T cell receptor beta chains were read from a single sample in a study of cytomegalovirus exposure and HLA in healthy donors. Data came from immunoSEQ multiplex PCR; TCRdb stores just in-frame clones and leaves some out. The data contain under 100,000 clones, more than 65% of them singletons. Material for sequencing was PBMCs. Receptor source: a human donor in good health. CDR3s include the opening cysteine and the closing phenylalanine or tryptophan. D genes are given only for firm matches. Clone size appears in some rows only: once, few, many, or a class for an expanded clone.

d_call | j_call | v_call | clone_size | cdr3_nt | cdr3_aa
. | TRBJ1-1 | TRBV12-5 | once | TGTGCTAGTGAGGTGGGGGGGGTGGGTAATACTGAAGCTTTCTTT | CASEVGGVGNTEAFF
TRBD2 | TRBJ2-1 | TRBV4-3 | few | TGCGCCAGCAGCCAGTTAGCGGGAGGTCACGGTGAGCAGTTCTTC | CASSQLAGGHGEQFF
. | TRBJ2-1 | TRBV7-9 | . | TGTGCCAGCAGCTTACTTAGGGGGTTGGTCAATGAGCAGTTCTTC | CASSLLRGLVNEQFF
. | TRBJ1-1 | TRBV19 | . | TGTGCCAGTAGCGAGGCCCAGAGAATCGGAGCTTTCTTT | CASSEAQRIGAFF
. | TRBJ2-1 | TRBV19 | . | TGTGCCAGTAGTACCTCCCCGACAGGGAGGAATGAGCAGTTCTTC | CASSTSPTGRNEQFF
. | TRBJ2-2 | TRBV6-5 | . | TGTGCCAGCAGGCGTCCGGGCGGGGAGCTGTTTTTT | CASRRPGGELFF
. | TRBJ1-2 | TRBV10-3 | . | TGTGCCATCAGTGAGGAGGGGGACTATGGCTACACCTTC | CAISEEGDYGYTF
. | TRBJ2-3 | TRBV14 | . | TGTGCCAGCAGCCTGACTAGTGCAGATACGCAGTATTTT | CASSLTSADTQYF
. | TRBJ2-7 | TRBV7-9 | . | TGTGCCAGCAGCCCACCCTCTAGCTACGAGCAGTACTTC | CASSPPSSYEQYF
. | TRBJ1-5 | TRBV7-2 | . | TGTGCCAGCAGCTTAGTCAACAGATATAGCAATCAGCCCCAGCATTTT | CASSLVNRYSNQPQHF
. | TRBJ1-1 | TRBV2 | . | TGTGCCAGCAGTGAAGTCTTAGAGGGCACTGAAGCTTTCTTT | CASSEVLEGTEAFF
. | TRBJ1-1 | TRBV5-1 | . | TGCGCCAGCAGCTTGGCGGTTTCGAGGAACACTGAAGCTTTCTTT | CASSLAVSRNTEAFF
. | TRBJ2-7 | TRBV21-1 | . | TGTGCCAGGCTATTCAACACAATAACTAGCGGTCTAAGCTCCTACGAGCAGTACTTC | CARLFNTITSGLSSYEQYF
. | TRBJ1-3 | TRBV30 | . | TGTGCCTGGGACTTAGGAGGAAACACCATATATTTT | CAWDLGGNTIYF
. | TRBJ1-3 | TRBV25-1 | . | TGTGCCAGCAGCGCCCCCCGGGGGGCATTAGGAAACACCATATATTTT | CASSAPRGALGNTIYF
. | TRBJ1-1 | TRBV29-1 | . | TGCAGCGTTGAGACAGGCAGTACTGAAGCTTTCTTT | CSVETGSTEAFF
. | TRBJ2-2 | TRBV6-1 | . | TGTGCCAGCAGTGAACAACAGGTCCATAGGGAGCTGTTTTTT | CASSEQQVHRELFF
. | TRBJ2-7 | TRBV5-4 | . | TGTGCCAGCAGCGATTACAGGGCCGGGGAATCCTACGAGCAGTACTTC | CASSDYRAGESYEQYF
. | TRBJ1-1 | TRBV29-1 | . | TGCAGCGCCATGACAGGGAACACTGAAGCTTTCTTT | CSAMTGNTEAFF
. | TRBJ1-1 | TRBV5-4 | once | TGTGCCAGCAGCTTGGGGCTCAACACTGAAGCTTTCTTT | CASSLGLNTEAFF
TRBD1 | TRBJ2-1 | TRBV29-1 | . | TGCAGCGTTGAAACAGGGGGCTCCTACAATGAGCAGTTCTTC | CSVETGGSYNEQFF
TRBD2 | TRBJ2-2 | TRBV15 | once | TGTGCCAGCGGGGGGGACGAAGGGGCCGGGGAGCTGTTTTTT | CASGGDEGAGELFF
. | TRBJ2-7 | TRBV18 | . | TGTGCCAGCTCATCCCGACATGGCCACGAGCAGTACTTC | CASSSRHGHEQYF
. | TRBJ2-7 | TRBV18 | . | TGTGCCAGCTCACCCACAGGCTTAAGCTCCTACGAGCAGTACTTC | CASSPTGLSSYEQYF
. | TRBJ1-1 | TRBV29-1 | . | TGCAGCGTTGCCGCACCGAGTGAAGCTTTCTTT | CSVAAPSEAFF
. | TRBJ1-5 | TRBV25-1 | few | TGTGCCAGCAGTGAAGTACTCAGCAATCAGCCCCAGCATTTT | CASSEVLSNQPQHF
. | TRBJ1-6 | TRBV15 | . | TGTGCCACCAGAGGAGGGACCGTGCTAATGGTAGGGGATTCACCCCTCCACTTT | CATRGGTVLMVGDSPLHF
TRBD2 | TRBJ2-2 | TRBV7-9 | . | TGTGCCAGCAGCTTGACTAGCGGGAACGACGGGGAGCTGTTTTTT | CASSLTSGNDGELFF
TRBD2 | TRBJ2-3 | TRBV27 | once | TGTGCCAGCAGTGCGGGACTAGCGGGACCAGATACGCAGTATTTT | CASSAGLAGPDTQYF
TRBD1 | TRBJ1-6 | TRBV5-4 | few | TGTGCCAGCAGCAAGCCTATAACAGGGGGCGATTCACCCCTCCACTTT | CASSKPITGGDSPLHF
. | TRBJ1-5 | TRBV6-1 | . | TGTGCCAGCAGTAAGGAGGATGGCAATCAGCCCCAGCATTTT | CASSKEDGNQPQHF
TRBD2 | TRBJ2-3 | TRBV10-3 | . | TGTGCCATCAGAACGGGAGGGACAGATACGCAGTATTTT | CAIRTGGTDTQYF
TRBD2 | TRBJ2-3 | TRBV6-5 | . | TGTGCCAGCAGTTACTCGATCCTAGCGGGGGATACGCAGTATTTT | CASSYSILAGDTQYF
. | TRBJ2-2 | TRBV27 | . | TGTGCCAGCAGGATCTCGAAAGAGACCGGGGAGCTGTTTTTT | CASRISKETGELFF
TRBD1 | TRBJ2-7 | TRBV10-3 | . | TGTGCCATCAGTGAGGCAGGGGGCTCCTACGAGCAGTACTTC | CAISEAGGSYEQYF
TRBD1 | TRBJ2-7 | TRBV29-1 | . | TGCAGCGCCTTGGGACAGAACAGATACGAGCAGTACTTC | CSALGQNRYEQYF
. | TRBJ1-2 | TRBV7-9 | . | TGTGCCAGCAGCTTAGGACAGTGGGACTATGGCTACACCTTC | CASSLGQWDYGYTF
. | TRBJ2-5 | TRBV6-5 | . | TGTGCCAGCAGACAAGGGGACTGGTCGGAGCCCCAGTACTTC | CASRQGDWSEPQYF
TRBD1 | TRBJ1-6 | TRBV11-2 | . | TGTGCCAGCAGCTTACAGGGGGCAAGGTCACCCCTCCACTTT | CASSLQGARSPLHF
. | TRBJ2-7 | TRBV5-8 | . | TGTGCCAGCAGCTGGACAGCCTCCTACGAGCAGTACTTC | CASSWTASYEQYF
TRBD1 | TRBJ2-7 | TRBV5-1 | . | TGCGCCAGCAGCCCATTAACAGGGGTAAACGAGCAGTACTTC | CASSPLTGVNEQYF
. | TRBJ1-3 | TRBV19 | . | TGTGCCAGTAGTGCGACAGGCGGGGGAAACACCATATATTTT | CASSATGGGNTIYF
TRBD1 | TRBJ2-1 | TRBV19 | once | TGTGCCAGTAGGCGACAGGGGTTGGGCAATGAGCAGTTCTTC | CASRRQGLGNEQFF
TRBD1 | TRBJ1-2 | TRBV5-1 | . | TGCGCCAGCAGCTTGGGGGACAGGGTTAACTATGGCTACACCTTC | CASSLGDRVNYGYTF
. | TRBJ1-1 | TRBV6-1 | once | TGTGCCAGCACGGGGGGGGTGACTGAAGCTTTCTTT | CASTGGVTEAFF
. | TRBJ1-2 | TRBV19 | . | TGTGCCAGTTGTGACAACATCAGGAACTATGGCTACACCTTC | CASCDNIRNYGYTF
TRBD2 | TRBJ2-3 | TRBV5-1 | . | TGCGCCAGCAGCTTGGGTCCTAGCGGGAGGCACACAGATACGCAGTATTTT | CASSLGPSGRHTDTQYF
TRBD1 | TRBJ2-7 | TRBV5-3 | . | TGTGCCAGAAGCTCCAGGGGGTCCTACGAGCAGTACTTC | CARSSRGSYEQYF
TRBD1 | TRBJ2-1 | TRBV7-9 | . | TGTGCCAGCAGCTTAGCACGGACAGGGGTCGGATCCTACAATGAGCAGTTCTTC | CASSLARTGVGSYNEQFF
TRBD2 | TRBJ2-5 | TRBV27 | . | TGTGCCAGCAGGCTACTAGCGGGATCAGAGACCCAGTACTTC | CASRLLAGSETQYF
. | TRBJ1-1 | TRBV5-5 | few | TGTGCCAGCAGCGGAGGCCGGCAGAGGAACACTGAAGCTTTCTTT | CASSGGRQRNTEAFF
TRBD1 | TRBJ1-4 | TRBV4-3 | . | TGCGCCAGCAGCTTCGGACAGGGGGTAGAAAATGAAAAACTGTTTTTT | CASSFGQGVENEKLFF
. | TRBJ1-2 | TRBV18 | . | TGTGCCAGCTCACCACCCGCCATTGGGCAGGGGTTGATTGGCTACACCTTC | CASSPPAIGQGLIGYTF
. | TRBJ2-5 | TRBV25-1 | . | TGTGCCAGCAGTGAATCTGACAGGCCGGGGGAGACCCAGTACTTC | CASSESDRPGETQYF
TRBD1 | TRBJ2-3 | TRBV6-1 | . | TGTGCCAGCGGCCCGGGACAGATCCTTTTAGATACGCAGTATTTT | CASGPGQILLDTQYF
TRBD1 | TRBJ1-4 | TRBV4-3 | . | TGCGCCAGCAGCCAAGATCGGGGGACAGGGGAGGCAACTAATGAAAAACTGTTTTTT | CASSQDRGTGEATNEKLFF
TRBD2 | TRBJ2-3 | TRBV13 | . | TGTGCCAGCAGATCGCTAGCGGGATTTAGCACAGATACGCAGTATTTT | CASRSLAGFSTDTQYF
TRBD1 | TRBJ1-5 | TRBV10-1 | . | TGCGCCAGCCAGGACAGGGTAGGGGCGCCCCAGCATTTT | CASQDRVGAPQHF
TRBD1 | TRBJ1-1 | TRBV10-1 | . | TGCGCCAGCAGTGACCCCGGGACAGGATATACTGAAGCTTTCTTT | CASSDPGTGYTEAFF